This T cell receptor beta chain was identified in a study of blood T cell repertoires in COVID-19. Original processing notes: Scientists estimated how many nucleated cells there were by amplifying reference gene primers. Only in-frame clones appear in the TCRdb table, and some are missing; sequencing was by immunoSEQ multiplex PCR. V and J calls and clone size follow that table, whereas D and trimming were derived from the DNA. The sample includes about 60,000 clones, 85% of them seen just once. The CDR3 runs 13 residues. Germline V gene data show CDR1 as SQVTM and CDR2 as ANQGSEA. Trimming took 2 bases from V and 0 from J, leaving 8 bases between them.

The rearrangement joins TRBV29-1 to TRBJ2-7; D is unresolved. Material: peripheral blood. The TCR was taken from a human donor in a cohort sampled during active COVID-19. The CDR3 DNA is TGCAGCGTTGAATGGCAATACTCCTACGAGCAGTACTTC. It translates to CSVEWQYSYEQYF.